This is a list of T cell receptor beta chains from one sample in a study of blood T cell repertoires in COVID-19. Only in-frame clones appear in the TCRdb table, and some are missing; sequencing was by immunoSEQ multiplex PCR. The sample has some 99,000 clones; around 75% are singletons. Sequencing input: peripheral blood. These receptors were obtained from a man in his 70s with acute or convalescent COVID-19. Each CDR3 is given with its conserved first and last residue. Fields, in order: clone size, J gene, D gene, V gene, CDR3 protein, CDR3 DNA. D genes are given only for firm matches. Clone size is shown for a subset of rows, as once, few, many or a class of expanded clone.

clone size: few; J gene: TRBJ1-5; D gene: .; V gene: TRBV19; CDR3 protein: CASSINTGGLPSHF; CDR3 DNA: TGTGCCAGTAGTATAAATACTGGAGGACTCCCTTCGCATTTT
clone size: .; J gene: TRBJ2-7; D gene: .; V gene: TRBV20-1; CDR3 protein: CSAPGVGEQYF; CDR3 DNA: TGCAGTGCCCCGGGGGTAGGAGAGCAGTACTTC
clone size: .; J gene: TRBJ1-2; D gene: .; V gene: TRBV29-1; CDR3 protein: CSVERRGQSYGYTF; CDR3 DNA: TGCAGCGTTGAGAGGCGGGGGCAGAGCTATGGCTACACCTTC
clone size: medium-sized; J gene: TRBJ1-1; D gene: TRBD1; V gene: TRBV27; CDR3 protein: CASSGTGGYTEAFF; CDR3 DNA: TGTGCCAGCAGTGGGACAGGGGGGTACACTGAAGCTTTCTTT
clone size: .; J gene: TRBJ2-3; D gene: TRBD2; V gene: TRBV4-3; CDR3 protein: CASSSSPGNSGRTSTDTQYF; CDR3 DNA: TGCGCCAGCAGCTCCTCGCCCGGAAATAGCGGGAGGACTAGCACAGATACGCAGTATTTT
clone size: .; J gene: TRBJ2-5; D gene: .; V gene: TRBV3-1/TRBV3-2; CDR3 protein: CASSQRQANQETQYF; CDR3 DNA: TGTGCCAGCAGCCAGCGACAGGCCAACCAAGAGACCCAGTACTTC
clone size: .; J gene: TRBJ1-2; D gene: TRBD1; V gene: TRBV25-1; CDR3 protein: CASSERDRGTYGYTF; CDR3 DNA: TGTGCCAGCAGTGAGAGGGACAGGGGCACCTATGGCTACACCTTC
clone size: .; J gene: TRBJ1-6; D gene: .; V gene: TRBV2; CDR3 protein: CASRPDNSPLHF; CDR3 DNA: TGTGCCAGCAGGCCAGATAATTCACCCCTCCACTTT
clone size: .; J gene: TRBJ2-7; D gene: .; V gene: TRBV30; CDR3 protein: CARRASGSSYEQYF; CDR3 DNA: TGTGCCCGCCGCGCCAGCGGGTCCTCCTACGAGCAGTACTTC
clone size: .; J gene: TRBJ2-3; D gene: .; V gene: TRBV10-3; CDR3 protein: CAIRYTGLGTDTQYF; CDR3 DNA: TGTGCCATCAGATACACGGGGTTGGGCACAGATACGCAGTATTTT
clone size: few; J gene: TRBJ2-7; D gene: .; V gene: TRBV11-2; CDR3 protein: CASSPRQVTYEQYF; CDR3 DNA: TGTGCCAGCAGCCCCCGACAGGTTACCTACGAGCAGTACTTC
clone size: .; J gene: TRBJ1-3; D gene: .; V gene: TRBV5-1; CDR3 protein: CASSFSGAFSGNTIYF; CDR3 DNA: TGCGCCAGCAGCTTTTCAGGGGCCTTCTCTGGAAACACCATATATTTT
clone size: .; J gene: TRBJ1-1; D gene: .; V gene: TRBV2; CDR3 protein: CASSERGWGTEAFF; CDR3 DNA: TGTGCCAGCAGTGAAAGGGGCTGGGGAACTGAAGCTTTCTTT
clone size: .; J gene: TRBJ2-1; D gene: .; V gene: TRBV27; CDR3 protein: CATTMWNEQFF; CDR3 DNA: TGTGCCACCACAATGTGGAATGAGCAGTTCTTC
clone size: .; J gene: TRBJ1-1; D gene: .; V gene: TRBV28; CDR3 protein: CVTRPGQNTEAFF; CDR3 DNA: TGTGTGACTCGCCCGGGACAGAACACTGAAGCTTTCTTT
clone size: .; J gene: TRBJ2-2; D gene: .; V gene: TRBV28; CDR3 protein: CASSYHGRTGELFF; CDR3 DNA: TGTGCCAGCAGTTATCACGGGAGAACCGGGGAGCTGTTTTTT
clone size: .; J gene: TRBJ2-7; D gene: TRBD2; V gene: TRBV3-1/TRBV3-2; CDR3 protein: CASSQTSGRAYEQYF; CDR3 DNA: TGTGCCAGCAGCCAAACTAGCGGGAGGGCCTACGAGCAGTACTTC
clone size: .; J gene: TRBJ1-6; D gene: .; V gene: TRBV4-2; CDR3 protein: CASSQEGGDGNSPLHF; CDR3 DNA: TGTGCCAGCAGCCAAGAGGGCGGGGACGGTAATTCACCCCTCCACTTT
clone size: few; J gene: TRBJ1-1; D gene: TRBD1; V gene: TRBV18; CDR3 protein: CASSPGQVFEAFF; CDR3 DNA: TGTGCCAGCTCACCGGGACAGGTTTTTGAAGCTTTCTTT
clone size: once; J gene: TRBJ1-5; D gene: TRBD1; V gene: TRBV27; CDR3 protein: CASSSRQGGQPQHF; CDR3 DNA: TGTGCCAGCAGTTCGCGACAGGGGGGTCAGCCCCAGCATTTT
clone size: .; J gene: TRBJ2-5; D gene: .; V gene: TRBV11-3; CDR3 protein: CASRRGTQETQYF; CDR3 DNA: TGTGCCAGCAGACGGGGAACCCAAGAGACCCAGTACTTC
clone size: .; J gene: TRBJ2-3; D gene: .; V gene: TRBV24-1; CDR3 protein: CATSVGQGREDTQYF; CDR3 DNA: TGTGCCACCAGTGTCGGGCAGGGGCGAGAAGATACGCAGTATTTT
clone size: .; J gene: TRBJ1-5; D gene: .; V gene: TRBV7-6; CDR3 protein: CASSLAIGPGGGNQPQHF; CDR3 DNA: TGTGCCAGCAGCTTAGCGATCGGACCCGGGGGAGGCAATCAGCCCCAGCATTTT
clone size: .; J gene: TRBJ2-3; D gene: .; V gene: TRBV2; CDR3 protein: CASREDRDTQYF; CDR3 DNA: TGTGCCAGCAGGGAGGACCGGGATACGCAGTATTTT
clone size: .; J gene: TRBJ1-1; D gene: .; V gene: TRBV19; CDR3 protein: CASSIGSGGNTEAFF; CDR3 DNA: TGTGCCAGTAGTATAGGTTCGGGGGGGAACACTGAAGCTTTCTTT
clone size: .; J gene: TRBJ2-5; D gene: TRBD2; V gene: TRBV29-1; CDR3 protein: CSVIAGGETQYF; CDR3 DNA: TGCAGCGTTATAGCGGGAGGCGAGACCCAGTACTTC
clone size: .; J gene: TRBJ1-1; D gene: TRBD1; V gene: TRBV5-1; CDR3 protein: CASTTGTGEYTEAFF; CDR3 DNA: TGCGCCAGCACGACCGGGACAGGGGAGTACACTGAAGCTTTCTTT
clone size: few; J gene: TRBJ1-5; D gene: .; V gene: TRBV5-5; CDR3 protein: CASSFDGGGNQPQHF; CDR3 DNA: TGTGCCAGCAGCTTTGATGGGGGGGGAAATCAGCCCCAGCATTTT
clone size: few; J gene: TRBJ2-4; D gene: TRBD1; V gene: TRBV5-1; CDR3 protein: CASSTGQGMDIQYF; CDR3 DNA: TGCGCCAGCAGCACCGGACAGGGTATGGACATTCAGTACTTC
clone size: .; J gene: TRBJ2-1; D gene: TRBD2; V gene: TRBV28; CDR3 protein: CASSWSGSSYNEQFF; CDR3 DNA: TGTGCCAGCAGTTGGAGCGGGAGCTCCTACAATGAGCAGTTCTTC
clone size: few; J gene: TRBJ2-7; D gene: TRBD2; V gene: TRBV4-1; CDR3 protein: CASSLGGTSGKRYEQYF; CDR3 DNA: TGCGCCAGCAGCTTAGGCGGAACTAGCGGGAAACGGTACGAGCAGTACTTC